The rows below give T cell receptor beta chains drawn from one sample of a study of early T cells in non-severe SARS-CoV-2 infection. Via MiXCR, TCRdb re-called the 5' RACE reads, giving one row per CDR3 protein. The sample lists approximately 27,000 distinct CDR3 sequences, 9% to 10% occurring once. The sample consisted of whole blood. Receptors originate from an adult who was a healthcare worker with PCR-confirmed SARS-CoV-2 infection or an uninfected control (not recorded which). The CDR3 runs from the conserved cysteine through the conserved F or W. The order of the fields is D gene, J gene, clone size, V gene, CDR3 protein, CDR3 DNA. A D gene is named only where the DNA matches it firmly. For some rows the clone size is stated as once, few or many, or as a class when expanded; others skip it.

.	TRBJ1-6	.	TRBV27	CASSLMWGAPSNSPLHF	TGTGCCAGCAGTCTTATGTGGGGGGCGCCTTCTAATTCACCCCTCCACTTT
.	TRBJ2-7	many	TRBV12-3/TRBV12-4	CASSLRGAYEQYF	TGTGCCAGCAGTTTACGAGGGGCCTACGAGCAGTACTTC
.	TRBJ1-6	many	TRBV19	CASSPPGPYNSPLHF	TGTGCCAGTAGTCCCCCGGGACCCTATAATTCACCCCTCCACTTT
TRBD1	TRBJ1-1	many	TRBV5-1	CASSGGTGKWTEAFF	TGCGCCAGCAGCGGGGGGACAGGGAAATGGACTGAAGCTTTCTTT
.	TRBJ2-3	.	TRBV10-3	CAISDGDTQYF	TGTGCCATCAGTGACGGAGATACGCAGTATTTT
.	TRBJ1-1	many	TRBV5-1	CASSFAGSDTEAFF	TGCGCCAGCAGCTTCGCAGGGTCGGACACTGAAGCTTTCTTT
.	TRBJ1-1	few	TRBV29-1	CSCLNTEAFF	TGCAGCTGTCTGAACACTGAAGCTTTCTTT
.	TRBJ1-2	many	TRBV5-6	CASSLDSTLIYGYTF	TGTGCCAGCAGCCTAGACAGCACACTTATCTATGGCTACACCTTC
.	TRBJ1-3	few	TRBV7-2	CASSLARENTIYF	TGTGCCAGCAGCTTAGCCAGGGAGAACACCATATATTTT
TRBD1	TRBJ1-5	many	TRBV2	CASSVQTGKQPQHF	TGTGCCAGCAGTGTCCAGACAGGGAAGCAGCCCCAGCATTTT
.	TRBJ1-2	many	TRBV12-3/TRBV12-4	CASSPVDGYTF	TGTGCCAGCAGTCCGGTAGATGGCTACACCTTC
.	TRBJ1-2	few	TRBV7-2	CASSVGTENYGYTF	TGTGCCAGCAGCGTCGGGACGGAAAACTATGGCTACACCTTC
.	TRBJ1-2	.	TRBV2	CASSEEVGTGYTF	TGTGCCAGCAGTGAAGAAGTCGGAACAGGCTACACCTTC
.	TRBJ1-1	many	TRBV7-2	CASSFQNTEAFF	TGTGCCAGCAGCTTTCAGAACACTGAAGCTTTCTTT
.	TRBJ1-2	many	TRBV7-9	CASSPGLDYGYTF	TGTGCCAGCAGCCCGGGACTTGACTATGGCTACACCTTC
TRBD1	TRBJ2-5	.	TRBV6-6	CASRTYSGTAETQYF	TGTGCCAGCAGAACCTATTCCGGGACAGCAGAGACCCAGTACTTC
.	TRBJ1-1	many	TRBV27	CASTKGGSLLNTEAFF	TGTGCCAGCACCAAAGGAGGATCCTTGCTGAACACTGAAGCTTTCTTT
.	TRBJ1-5	many	TRBV5-6	CASSLANQPQHF	TGTGCCAGCAGCTTGGCCAATCAGCCCCAGCATTTT
.	TRBJ2-5	.	TRBV5-1	CASSLDVGETQYF	TGCGCCAGCAGCTTGGACGTGGGAGAGACCCAGTACTTC
.	TRBJ1-2	medium-sized	TRBV9	CASSPSNYGYTF	TGTGCCAGCAGCCCCAGCAACTATGGCTACACCTTC
.	TRBJ1-4	.	TRBV12-5	CASGQRGRDEKLFF	TGTGCTAGTGGTCAGAGGGGCCGTGATGAAAAACTGTTTTTT
.	TRBJ1-6	many	TRBV20-1	CSATPGPNSPLHF	TGCAGTGCTACACCGGGGCCAAATTCACCCCTCCACTTT
.	TRBJ2-7	.	TRBV11-2	CASSLDRASISYEQYF	TGTGCCAGCAGCTTAGATCGGGCCTCGATTTCCTACGAGCAGTACTTC
TRBD1	TRBJ1-3	many	TRBV30	CAWMNRGGGNTIYF	TGTGCCTGGATGAACAGGGGAGGTGGAAACACCATATATTTT
.	TRBJ2-7	many	TRBV5-1	CASSLDPARPYEQYF	TGCGCCAGCAGCTTGGACCCCGCCCGACCCTACGAGCAGTACTTC
TRBD1	TRBJ2-5	many	TRBV10-3	CAISEPLGGETQYF	TGTGCCATCAGTGAGCCCCTAGGGGGCGAGACCCAGTACTTC
TRBD1	TRBJ1-2	many	TRBV7-9	CASSSSDRGYGYTF	TGTGCCAGCAGCTCGTCGGACAGGGGCTATGGCTACACCTTC
TRBD1	TRBJ1-2	many	TRBV4-3	CASSQDMTGSFYTF	TGCGCCAGCAGCCAAGATATGACAGGGTCTTTCTACACCTTC
.	TRBJ1-4	many	TRBV2	CASKDGLNEKLFF	TGTGCCAGCAAGGACGGACTTAATGAAAAACTGTTTTTT
.	TRBJ1-2	few	TRBV7-2	CASSLDSSDSNYGYTF	TGTGCCAGCAGCTTAGATTCCTCGGACTCAAACTATGGCTACACCTTC
.	TRBJ2-3	many	TRBV10-1	CASSSTDTQYF	TGCGCCAGCAGTTCGACAGATACGCAGTATTTT
TRBD1	TRBJ2-2	many	TRBV6-5	CASSLQGAGELFF	TGTGCCAGCAGTTTGCAGGGGGCAGGGGAGCTGTTTTTT
TRBD1	TRBJ2-2	.	TRBV27	CATTGRGRTGELFF	TGTGCCACAACGGGCAGGGGGCGAACCGGGGAGCTGTTTTTT
TRBD1	TRBJ1-1	.	TRBV10-3	CAINPGTANTEAFF	TGTGCCATCAACCCCGGGACAGCGAACACTGAAGCTTTCTTT
.	TRBJ1-1	.	TRBV29-1	CSVGWATGNTEAFF	TGCAGCGTTGGTTGGGCAACCGGCAACACTGAAGCTTTCTTT
.	TRBJ1-2	.	TRBV6-6	CASSYRPRGDGYTF	TGTGCCAGCAGTTACCGTCCCCGGGGGGACGGCTACACCTTC
TRBD2	TRBJ2-1	.	TRBV30	CACLRTSSYNEQFF	TGTGCCTGTCTACGGACTAGCTCCTACAATGAGCAGTTCTTC
.	TRBJ2-5	many	TRBV3-1	CASSQKGFGQETQYF	TGTGCCAGCAGCCAAAAGGGATTTGGACAAGAGACCCAGTACTTC
.	TRBJ2-3	few	TRBV9	CASSVGVAVSTDTQYF	TGTGCCAGCAGCGTAGGGGTAGCGGTGAGCACAGATACGCAGTATTTT
.	TRBJ2-5	many	TRBV20-1	CSARLGGGETQYF	TGCAGTGCTAGATTGGGAGGGGGAGAGACCCAGTACTTC
.	TRBJ2-7	few	TRBV29-1	CSASTLHEQYF	TGCAGCGCCTCAACCCTGCACGAGCAGTACTTC
.	TRBJ2-4	many	TRBV12-3/TRBV12-4	CASAAKNIQYF	TGTGCCAGCGCGGCCAAAAACATTCAGTACTTC
.	TRBJ2-5	.	TRBV10-1	CASSDGQNQETQYF	TGCGCCAGCAGTGACGGACAGAACCAAGAGACCCAGTACTTC
.	TRBJ1-5	many	TRBV3-2	CASSQDPAYNQPQHF	TGTGCCAGCAGCCAAGACCCAGCCTACAATCAGCCCCAGCATTTT
.	TRBJ2-7	many	TRBV20-1	CSATGRYEQYF	TGCAGTGCTACCGGACGATACGAGCAGTACTTC
.	TRBJ2-7	many	TRBV7-9	CASGPYEQYF	TGTGCCAGCGGACCCTACGAGCAGTACTTC
TRBD1	TRBJ2-7	.	TRBV29-1	CSVEGDRRGEQYF	TGCAGCGTCGAAGGGGACAGGAGAGGCGAGCAGTACTTC
.	TRBJ2-3	many	TRBV30	CAWSVRNTDTQYF	TGTGCCTGGAGTGTACGGAATACAGATACGCAGTATTTT